These 4 T cell receptor beta chains were sequenced from one sample in a study of blood T cell repertoires in COVID-19. Profiling relied on immunoSEQ multiplex PCR, and the TCRdb table lists in-frame clones only, not all of them. This table has 210,000 or so clones, around 89% appearing once. The sample comprised peripheral blood. These receptors were taken from a young man with COVID-19, enrolled during active disease.

This clone was observed once. The chain joins TRBV14 to TRBJ1-4; D may be TRBD1 (6 bases). CDR3 length equals 16 residues. The germline V gene has CDR1 SGHDN and CDR2 FVKESK. V was clipped by 1 base and J by 3 bases, with 12 bases between them. The CDR3 spells CASSQARYRANEKLFF. In DNA, the CDR3 is TGTGCCAGCAGCCAAGCTAGGTACAGGGCTAATGAAAAACTGTTTTTT.

V usage is TRBV6-6 and J usage is TRBJ1-2, with no clear D. Trimming stripped 1 base from V and 6 bases from J, with 9 bases between. The germline V gene encodes CDR1 MNHNY and CDR2 SVGAGI (reference sequence). This CDR3 has 13 residues. Written as DNA, the CDR3 is TGTGCCAGCAGTTACTGGGCAGGCAATGGCTACACCTTC. The encoded protein is CASSYWAGNGYTF.

The chain is built from TRBV6-5 and TRBJ1-2; 8 nucleotides match TRBD1. The CDR3 sequence is 14 residues long. The V gene end was trimmed by 0 bases and the J gene end by 7 bases; junction bases not matched to a gene: 4. Germline V gene sequence: CDR1 MNHEY, CDR2 SVGAGI. CDR3 nucleotides: TGTGCCAGCAGTTACTCGGACAGGGTGGGTGGCTACACCTTC. Translated: CASSYSDRVGGYTF.

The J gene is TRBJ2-1, the V gene TRBV11-2; 11 bases are shared with TRBD2. V shed 0 bases, J shed 2 bases, and the junction held 6 bases outside the gene matches. The CDR3 is made up of 18 amino acids. Germline CDR1 SGHAT, CDR2 FQNNGV. The CDR3 bases are TGTGCCAGCAGCTTAGAGGATAGCGGGGGGGCCACCTACAATGAGCAGTTCTTC. This encodes CASSLEDSGGATYNEQFF.